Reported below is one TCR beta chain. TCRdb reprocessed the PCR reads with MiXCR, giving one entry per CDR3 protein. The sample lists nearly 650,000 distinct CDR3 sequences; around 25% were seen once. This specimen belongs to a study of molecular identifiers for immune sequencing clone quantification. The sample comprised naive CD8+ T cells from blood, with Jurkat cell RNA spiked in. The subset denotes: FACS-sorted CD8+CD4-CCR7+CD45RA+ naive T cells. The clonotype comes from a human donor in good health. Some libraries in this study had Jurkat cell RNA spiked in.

This CDR3 reads CASSETGAYTDTQYF. CDR3 DNA sequence: TGTGCCAGCAGCGAGACAGGGGCCTACACAGATACGCAGTATTTT. The genes are TRBV6-5 and TRBJ2-3; 8 bases line up with TRBD1. CDR1 is MNHEY and CDR2 is SVGAGI in the germline V gene. CDR3 size: 15 residues. V lost 6 bases, J lost 2 bases, and 7 bases stayed unmatched.